This T cell receptor (beta chain) emerged from a study of STAT5B mutations in CD4+ large granular lymphocyte leukemia. At the level of the study: Healthy donors showed HLA-associated enrichment of the CDR3 'QG' motif. Findings of the study overall: TRBV06-family usage was enriched in top patient clones (8/27) versus controls (2/35).

The survey-level immunoSEQ assay was used. Assay used: immunoSEQ multiplex PCR; TCRdb lists only in-frame clones, some missing. The sample yields tens of thousands of clones, around 73% seen once. As to this clone: Its specificity is not known.

Germline values: CDR1 SGDLS, CDR2 YYNGEE. This CDR3 is built from 17 residues. Trimming took 3 bases from V and 3 from J; bases not matched to a gene: 11. Material for sequencing was CD4+ T cells from blood buffy coats. This chain connects TRBV9 to TRBJ2-3, with 9 bases that match TRBD2. This receptor was identified in a human donor in good health. In DNA, the CDR3 is TGTGCCAGCAGCGCCCCCCGGCGGGAGGGCCGAACAGATACGCAGTATTTT. Amino acids: CASSAPRREGRTDTQYF.